This T cell receptor (beta chain) emerged from a study of blood T cell repertoires in COVID-19. Germline V CDR1 and CDR2: SGDLS, YYNGEE. CDR3 size: 16 residues. Germline trimming cut 4 bases from V and 0 bases from J; bases unmatched to any gene: 6. As handled by the study authors: Estimates of nucleated cell counts were drawn from the amplification of reference gene primers. The data were produced by immunoSEQ multiplex PCR, yet TCRdb's version contains in-frame clones alone and is incomplete. V and J calls and clone size are those listed in that table; D and trimming were worked out from the DNA. The table records under 200,000 clones, 89% of them present only once. Everyone who took part was 18 to 89 years old, and they came from about two dozen US areas.

The source of this sequence is a woman aged 18-30 years who had recovered from COVID-19. Material for sequencing was PBMCs or T cells enriched from blood (not recorded which). This chain links TRBV9 with TRBJ2-3, with 9 bases lining up with TRBD2. The CDR3 bases are TGTGCCAGCAGCTTCCGACTAGCGGCTAGCACAGATACGCAGTATTTT. Its protein product is CASSFRLAASTDTQYF.